Following are 15 T cell receptor beta chains from one sample sequenced in a study of low-dose radiotherapy and immunotherapy resistance in tumors (dated by TCRdb to 2022 to 2024). The time point label corresponds to: after trial treatment. Per the publication, the treatment or condition label means: LDRT plus nivolumab, ipilimumab, low-dose cyclophosphamide and aspirin (RACIN trial). The reads were generated on an Illumina MiniSeq. First-strand cDNA was synthesized with Superscript III and a set of TRAV- and TRBV-specific primers, covering both TCRalpha and TCRbeta chains. TCRs were amplified for about 20 PCR cycles with Phusion, using a constant-region primer paired with the adapter attached to the V primers. The public reads were quality trimmed at Q25 with fastp and then assembled into clones with MiXCR by TCRdb, keeping productive beta chains. When rows share a CDR3 protein, they turn into one entry using the most common DNA and genes. For this sample there are some 40,000 distinct CDR3 sequences; around 20% appear just once. The top ten hold just under 9.5% of the sample.

The sample here was PBMCs, taken after low-dose radiotherapy plus immunotherapy. Receptors originate from a female donor with ovarian cancer.

This clonotype was seen many times. This chain joins TRBV20-1 and TRBJ2-3; 10 bases agree with TRBD1. This CDR3 is built from 17 residues. Unmatched junction bases numbered 9, after V lost 0 bases and J lost 3 bases. CDR1 DFQATT and CDR2 SNEGSKA come from the germline V gene (reference sequence). The CDR3 coding sequence is TGCAGTGCTAGAGATGCCGTAAGACAGGGGGCAACAGATACGCAGTATTTT. This translates into CSARDAVRQGATDTQYF.

This clonotype was counted many times. The chain uses TRBV4-3 and TRBJ2-7; 7 nucleotides match TRBD2. The V gene end was trimmed by 1 base and the J gene end by 3 bases; junction bases not matched to a gene: 6. CDR3 size: 15 residues. The germline V gene has CDR1 LGHNA and CDR2 YSLEER. This chain's CDR3 is CASSQGGGTLYEQYF. For the CDR3, the DNA is TGCGCCAGCAGCCAAGGGGGAGGGACCCTCTACGAGCAGTACTTC.

This clonotype was detected many times. This chain uses TRBV20-1 with TRBJ2-5, with 10 bases lining up with TRBD1. Germline trimming cut 1 base from V and 5 bases from J; bases unmatched to any gene: 10. The CDR3 length is 16 residues. Germline assignment: CDR1 DFQATT and CDR2 SNEGSKA (reference sequence). This CDR3 reads CSARASGQGGFETQYF. The CDR3 nucleotides read TGCAGTGCTAGAGCCTCAGGACAGGGGGGGTTCGAGACCCAGTACTTC.

In this sample, this clonotype turned up many times. The chain couples TRBV9 to TRBJ2-5; D not certain. Trimming pared 0 bases from V and 5 bases from J, leaving 14 bases between. The V gene's germline CDR1 is SGDLS and CDR2 YYNGEE. The CDR3 is made up of 15 amino acids. The CDR3 nucleotides are TGTGCCAGCAGCGTAGTCGGTTACTCTCGGGAGACCCAGTACTTC. This codes for CASSVVGYSRETQYF.

In its sample, this clonotype was seen many times. The CDR3 is CASSGQGYGYTF. CDR3 coding DNA: TGTGCCAGCAGCGGACAGGGCTATGGCTACACCTTC. The V gene is TRBV7-2, the J gene TRBJ1-2; TRBD1 aligns across 8 bases. J gave up 4 bases and V 5 bases, and 0 bases lay outside the gene matches. Per germline, CDR1 SGHTA and CDR2 FQGNSA. This CDR3 is built from 12 residues. The full variable domain, in which reference TRBV7-2 and TRBJ1-2 provide the parts outside the CDR3, is GAGVSQSPSNKVTEKGKDVELRCDPISGHTALYWYRQSLGQGLEFLIYFQGNSAPDKSGLPSDRFSAERTGGSVSTLTIQRTQQEDSAVYLCASSGQGYGYTFGSGTRLTVV.

This clonotype was seen many times. The gene calls are TRBV7-9 and TRBJ1-2; 10 bases align to TRBD1. The germline V gene encodes CDR1 SEHNR and CDR2 FQNEAQ (reference sequence). The CDR3 has 17 residues. J was trimmed by 8 bases and V by 5 bases; bases with no gene match: 17. The CDR3 DNA is TGTGCCAGCAGCAACCCCCGGGACAGGGGACCTAGGGGCGGCTACACCTTC. Protein product: CASSNPRDRGPRGGYTF.

Comment on this clonotype: Without the conserved terminal phenylalanine or tryptophan, this CDR3 likely stems from a read error. The chain couples TRBV5-5 to TRBJ2-7, with D unclear. This CDR3 spans 15 amino acids. Germline values: CDR1 SGHKS, CDR2 YYEKEE (reference sequence). Trimming shortened V by 3 bases and J by 4 bases, and 17 bases separated the two germline ends. Here the CDR3 DNA reads TGTGCCAGCAGCTCGGTTGACCGTTCCTCTTACGAGCAGTACTTA. It codes for CASSSVDRSSYEQYL.

This clonotype has more than one count but fewer than ten. The rearrangement uses TRBV2 and TRBJ2-5; no clear D. The V gene's germline CDR1 is SNHLY and CDR2 FYNNEI. V was shortened by 7 bases and J by 5 bases, with 11 bases between the two germline ends. The CDR3 has 12 residues. The CDR3 DNA is TGTGCCAGCACAGGCTTGGGTGAGACCCAGTACTTC. Translating it yields CASTGLGETQYF.

This clonotype occurred many times. This rearrangement joins TRBV6-1 to TRBJ2-7; tentative D call: TRBD2 (7 bases). Deletions cut 2 bases from V and 2 bases from J, with 16 bases between. The CDR3 contains 16 residues. Looked up from germline, CDR1 is MNHNS and CDR2 is SASEGT. CDR3 in DNA: TGTGCCAGCAGTGAACCCGTGGGAGGGGGAACCTACGAGCAGTACTTC. Translated, it gives CASSEPVGGGTYEQYF.

This clonotype was seen many times. V is TRBV19 and J is TRBJ2-1; D unclear. Per the germline V gene, CDR1 is LNHDA and CDR2 is SQIVND (reference sequence). This CDR3 is 15 amino acids long. V was shortened by 4 bases and J by 0 bases, with 10 bases between the two germline ends. In DNA form, the CDR3 reads TGTGCCAGTAGTAGGGCCCACCCCTCCTACAATGAGCAGTTCTTC. Translating gives CASSRAHPSYNEQFF. Together with reference TRBV19 and TRBJ2-1, the CDR3 gives the full variable domain: DGGITQSPKYLFRKEGQNVTLSCEQNLNHDAMYWYRQDPGQGLRLIYYSQIVNDFQKGDIAEGYSVSREKKESFPLTVTSAQKNPTAFYLCASSRAHPSYNEQFFGPGTRLTVL.

This clonotype was seen a single time. A much larger clone lies one base from this, so it may be a read error. The rearrangement joins TRBV4-1 to TRBJ1-4, with 7 bases matching TRBD1. Germline assignment: CDR1 MGHRA and CDR2 YSYEKL. With V trimmed by 4 bases and J by 9 bases, 2 bases remained unmatched. The CDR3 length is 12 residues. CDR3 nucleotides: TGCGCCAGCAGCCGGGACAGCCAAAAACTGTTTTTT. Translation: CASSRDSQKLFF.

The chain has TRBV7-3 and TRBJ2-1; 9 nucleotides match TRBD2. V lost 5 bases to trimming and J lost 3 bases; unmatched junction nucleotides: 8. Per germline, CDR1 SGHTA and CDR2 FQGTGA. This CDR3 has 16 residues. Here the CDR3 reads CASSLVAAGGYNEQFF. CDR3 bases: TGTGCCAGCAGCCTCGTAGCAGCGGGGGGCTACAATGAGCAGTTCTTC.

This clonotype has a count of ten or more. The gene calls are TRBV20-1 and TRBJ2-7, with D uncertain. CDR3 size: 11 residues. Germline lookup yields CDR1 DFQATT and CDR2 SNEGSKA (reference sequence). V gave up 6 bases and J gave up 7 bases, with 13 bases separating them. The CDR3 nucleotides read TGCAGTGCCCACGCTGTCGTGGAGCAGTACTTC. Translating it yields CSAHAVVEQYF.

This clonotype showed up many times. The V and J genes are TRBV12-3 or TRBV12-4 and TRBJ1-3; 7 positions agree with TRBD1. The CDR3 is 14 residues long. J lost 4 bases, V lost 5 bases, and 5 bases had no gene match. In DNA, the CDR3 is TGTGCCAGCAGTCCAACAGGGGTGGGAAACACCATATATTTT. Protein product: CASSPTGVGNTIYF.

This clonotype was seen ten or more times. CDR3 DNA sequence: TGCAGTGCTAGAGATACTGGGACAGGGGCGAACTCCTATAATTCACCCCTCCACTTT. Translating gives CSARDTGTGANSYNSPLHF. The V gene is TRBV20-1, the J gene TRBJ1-6; 10 positions agree with TRBD1. The CDR3 extends over 19 amino acids. The germline gives CDR1 DFQATT, CDR2 SNEGSKA (reference sequence). Trimming removed 0 bases from V and 0 bases from J; junction bases left unmatched: 8.